The clone carrying this T cell receptor beta chain was observed a handful of times. Its antigen is not identified. Healthy people donating bone marrow made up the donors. The data originate from a study of cytomegalovirus exposure and HLA in healthy donors. Overall study findings and caveats: Cytomegalovirus-associated status was assigned to fewer than 200 TCR beta chains. A missense DCLRE1C variant was associated with V- and J-gene trimming of TCR beta chains in a later analysis, and an independent cohort replicated the association. The later analysis indicated that the majority of CMV-associated TCR beta chains appeared HLA-restricted.

The CDR3 contains 13 residues. Germline V gene lookup returns CDR1 MNHNY and CDR2 SVGAGI (reference sequence). V was clipped by 7 bases and J by 5 bases; unmatched bases: 4. Researchers ran the PCR with 60 Vbeta and 13 Jbeta primers. Sequencing was performed with immunoSEQ multiplex PCR; in TCRdb, only in-frame clones are kept and a portion is missing. Of 110,000 to 150,000 clones in the sample, less than 10% were seen once. The genes are TRBV6-6 and TRBJ2-3; 9 bases are a match to TRBD1. The source of this sequence is a male donor in good health and CMV-seronegative. The sequencing input was PBMCs. CDR3 nucleotide sequence: TGTGCCAGCATCCCGGGACAGGGAGATACGCAGTATTTT. As protein: CASIPGQGDTQYF.